This T cell receptor (beta chain) was documented in a study of CD8+ T cells in alopecia areata. Study as a whole: Those treated were given oral tofacitinib at 5 to 10 mg twice daily.

CDR1 GTSNPN and CDR2 SVGIG come from the germline V gene (reference sequence). Trimming cost V 1 base and J 8 bases; bases outside gene matches: 2. CDR3 size: 11 residues. cDNA prepared by RNA extraction and subsequent reverse transcription served as the template for sequencing. Sequenced by immunoSEQ multiplex PCR; TCRdb stores in-frame clones only, minus some. Of about 160,000 clones listed, about 71% are singletons. Treatment reported: oral pan-JAK inhibitor, 5-10 mg twice daily. This clone has more than one count but fewer than ten. The chain recombines TRBV30 with TRBJ2-7, with 7 bases lining up with TRBD1. The sample consisted of CD4+ T cells sorted from blood, taken at week 4, from a patient treated with tofacitinib. This TCR was recovered from a human donor with alopecia areata. The CDR3 nucleotides are TGTGCCTGGAGTGGACAGGGAAAGCAGTACTTC. This gives the protein CAWSGQGKQYF.